This TCR beta chain stems from a study of tumor-infiltrating lymphocytes in primary liver carcinoma. Bulk tissue was left unsorted, and RNA and DNA were co-extracted from about 20-30 mg of it. Primary liver carcinoma, confirmed by histopathology, was surgically resected. In germline, CDR1 is LNHNV, CDR2 YYDKDF (reference sequence). The V end lost 1 base, the J end lost 0 bases, and 7 bases lay between the germline ends. This CDR3 is built from 16 residues. The template, 500 ng total RNA, yielded TCR beta cDNA made with a constant-region primer. Slightly modified ARM-PCR served as the procedure for the TCR beta libraries. These libraries came from three rounds of nested multiplex PCR. Use of TRBV1-TRBV30 forward primers with a C-beta reverse primer characterized the first two PCR rounds, which lasted about 10 cycles each. TCRdb re-derived calls from the multiplex PCR reads in MiXCR, one entry per CDR3 protein. The table has 90,000 to 150,000 distinct CDR3 sequences, under 70% seen once.

The specimen was tumor-adjacent normal liver tissue. The chain has TRBV15 and TRBJ1-6, with D possibly TRBD1 on 6 matching bases. The clonotype originates from a woman aged 55-70 years with primary liver carcinoma and hepatitis B virus infection. The CDR3 DNA is TGTGCCACCAGCAGAGGACAGGTCTCCTATAATTCACCCCTCCACTTT. Protein sequence: CATSRGQVSYNSPLHF.